The 32 T cell receptor beta chains listed next were all sequenced from one sample in a study of regulatory T cells in long-lasting Graves disease (dated by TCRdb to 2020 to 2022). Library generation was performed with multiplex PCR. TCRdb names Illumina HiSeq 4000 as the instrument used. TCR beta libraries were built with iRepertoire HTBI primers and Arm-PCR amplification of CDR3 regions. TCRdb redid the processing of the public reads, applying fastp at Q25 and MiXCR, and retained in-frame beta chains. Rows matching on CDR3 protein sequence are summarized as one entry with the most common DNA and genes. Recorded for this sample are some 370,000 distinct CDR3 sequences; 23% of them occurred a single time. Of the sample, around 30% is held by the ten largest clones. The time point label here, explained by the study, means: persistent/refractory GD, antithyroid drugs over 5 years with positive TRAb. For both TCR sequencing and RNA sequencing, RNA was extracted from PBMCs in TRIzol.

The sequencing used peripheral blood mononuclear cells (PBMCs), collected when the disease was refractory, from a patient treated with antithyroid drugs. These TCRs come from a middle-aged woman with Graves disease. Donor details come from another sample of the same person, matched by shared clones.

As for this clonotype: Since a much larger clone is just one base distant, this may be a read error. V gene TRBV6-1 combines with J gene TRBJ2-7; D is unclear. Germline V CDR1 and CDR2: MNHNS, SASEGT. Trimming stripped 10 bases from V and 0 bases from J, with 22 bases between. The CDR3 length is 16 residues. The CDR3 nucleotides read TGTGCCACCACAAGCCTCTTTGGGTCCTCCTCCTACGAGCAGTACTTC. This gives the protein CATTSLFGSSSYEQYF.

J is TRBJ1-1 and V is TRBV3-1; D not resolved. V shed 0 bases and J shed 3 bases, with 8 bases lying between them. The germline V gene encodes CDR1 LGHDT and CDR2 YNNKEL (reference sequence). The CDR3 is made up of 14 amino acids. The CDR3 nucleotides are TGTGCCAGCAGCCAAGACTGGGAGGACACTGAAGCTTTCTTT. Protein sequence: CASSQDWEDTEAFF.

This clonotype turned up a few times. The V gene is TRBV20-1, the J gene TRBJ1-5, with TRBD1 identical over 10 bases. This CDR3 comprises 18 residues. Germline V gives CDR1 DFQATT, CDR2 SNEGSKA (reference sequence). With V trimmed by 1 base and J by 0 bases, 9 bases remained unmatched. The CDR3 DNA sequence: TGCAGTGCTAGAGCCCTGGACAGGGGGTCGTATAGCAATCAGCCCCAGCATTTT. Its protein product is CSARALDRGSYSNQPQHF.

V gene TRBV4-1 combines with J gene TRBJ2-7; unclear D gene. V gave up 1 base and J gave up 0 bases, with 13 bases separating them. Germline loops: CDR1 MGHRA, CDR2 YSYEKL. There are 16 residues in the CDR3. CDR3 coding DNA: TGCGCCAGCAGCCAAGCAGAGATAGCATACTCCTACGAGCAGTACTTC. It is translated as CASSQAEIAYSYEQYF.

This clonotype was found many times. The chain joins TRBV11-2 to TRBJ2-5, with D tentatively TRBD2 (6 bases). V was clipped by 2 bases and J by 0 bases, with 19 bases between them. The V gene's germline CDR1 is SGHAT and CDR2 FQNNGV. The CDR3 has 18 amino acids. CDR3 bases: TGTGCCAGCAGCTTAAGCGGTTGGGGACTCAAGTACCAAGAGACCCAGTACTTC. Translation gives CASSLSGWGLKYQETQYF.

This clonotype was counted ten times or more. V and J are TRBV7-9 and TRBJ2-7; TRBD2 is a possible D gene (6 bases). The V gene's germline CDR1 is SEHNR and CDR2 FQNEAQ (reference sequence). V was clipped by 0 bases and J by 2 bases, with 8 bases between them. This CDR3 contains 14 residues. CDR3 sequence: CASSLASGPYEQYF. The DNA for the CDR3 is TGTGCCAGCAGCTTAGCTAGCGGACCCTACGAGCAGTACTTC.

The sample holds many counts of this clonotype. The rearrangement links TRBV28 to TRBJ1-4; the match to TRBD1 covers 9 bases. The CDR3 runs 15 residues. The germline V gene has CDR1 MDHEN and CDR2 SYDVKM. J was trimmed by 6 bases and V by 4 bases; bases with no gene match: 6. For the CDR3, the DNA is TGTGCCAGCAGTTCTCCGGGACAGGGACATGAAAAACTGTTTTTT. Translating it yields CASSSPGQGHEKLFF.

This clonotype has a handful of counts. The chain has TRBV28 and TRBJ2-3, with 10 bases lining up with TRBD2. The CDR3 sequence is 20 residues long. CDR1 and CDR2 (germline): MDHEN, SYDVKM. V shed 0 bases, J shed 2 bases, and the junction held 14 bases outside the gene matches. In nucleotides, the CDR3 is TGTGCCAGCAGTTTATGGATCAAAAGGGGGCTAGCGGGAGTCACAGATACGCAGTATTTT. It specifies CASSLWIKRGLAGVTDTQYF.

This clonotype was detected a few times. This chain joins TRBV27 and TRBJ2-3; TRBD2 matches at 7 bases. CDR1 and CDR2 from the germline V gene are MNHEY and SMNVEV (reference sequence). The ends lost 8 bases at V and 6 bases at J; junction bases unmatched: 5. CDR3 length: 12 residues. The CDR3 DNA is TGTGCCAGCGGGAGGGCCTCTGATACGCAGTATTTT. Encoded protein: CASGRASDTQYF.

This clonotype has a count of ten or more. The chain carries TRBV20-1 and TRBJ2-5, with D tentatively TRBD2 (5 bases). Deletions cut 7 bases from V and 1 base from J, with 10 bases between. The CDR3 length is 12 residues. Germline values: CDR1 DFQATT, CDR2 SNEGSKA (reference sequence). The CDR3 spells CSGRRSQETQYF. CDR3 nucleotide sequence: TGCAGTGGGAGGCGGAGCCAAGAGACCCAGTACTTC.

To note about this clonotype: A read error may explain this, as a much larger clone is one base away. The chain combines TRBV12-3 or TRBV12-4 with TRBJ2-7, with 9 nucleotides matching TRBD1. The CDR3 is 15 residues long. CDR3 DNA sequence: TGTGCCGGCAGCCCCCACCGGGACAGGGAAGGCGAGCAGTACTTC. Protein product: CAGSPHRDREGEQYF.

This clonotype was found many times. The chain is built from TRBV12-3 or TRBV12-4 and TRBJ1-2; 7 bases map to TRBD1. The CDR3 runs to 14 residues. The trim removed 3 bases at V and 1 base at J, leaving 2 bases unmatched. CDR3 region: CASSFTGDNYGYTF. Here the CDR3 DNA reads TGTGCCAGCAGTTTCACAGGGGATAACTATGGCTACACCTTC.

The chain joins TRBV12-3 or TRBV12-4 to TRBJ1-5, with 12 bases identical to TRBD1. J was trimmed by 6 bases and V by 6 bases; bases with no gene match: 6. This CDR3 has 15 residues. CDR3 residues: CASSQGTGGVQPQHF. DNA of the CDR3: TGTGCCAGCAGCCAAGGGACAGGGGGCGTTCAGCCCCAGCATTTT.

This clonotype was seen a few times. This rearrangement joins TRBV11-2 to TRBJ2-4; 8 positions match TRBD2. Germline CDR1 and CDR2: SGHAT and FQNNGV. The CDR3 extends over 15 amino acids. J gave up 7 bases and V 5 bases, and 10 bases lay outside the gene matches. The CDR3 spells CASSPPGLGRNIQYF. For the CDR3, the DNA is TGTGCCAGCAGCCCCCCGGGACTAGGTCGGAACATTCAGTACTTC.

Turning to this clonotype: A much larger clone is a single base away; this may be a read error. V usage is TRBV7-8 and J usage is TRBJ2-7, with D tentatively TRBD1 or TRBD2 (5 bases each). The CDR3 extends over 15 amino acids. CDR1 and CDR2 from the germline V gene are SGHVS and FQNEAQ. Written as DNA, the CDR3 is TGTGTCAGCAGCTTAGACAGCAGGCTCGCGGGCGAGCAGTACTTC. This codes for CVSSLDSRLAGEQYF.

This clonotype was counted a few times. The J gene is TRBJ2-2, the V gene TRBV18; D tentatively reads TRBD1 or TRBD2 (5 bases each). The CDR3 has 12 residues. CDR1 is KGHSH and CDR2 is LQKENI in the germline V gene. V was cut by 0 bases and J by 10 bases, with 6 bases left in between. The CDR3 region is CASSPPGTELFF. CDR3 in DNA: TGTGCCAGCTCACCACCCGGGACGGAGCTGTTTTTT.

This clonotype has at least ten counts. The gene calls are TRBV11-2 and TRBJ2-5; 7 bases match TRBD1. The CDR3 is 16 amino acids. Unmatched junction bases numbered 12, after V lost 4 bases and J lost 4 bases. The V gene's germline CDR1 is SGHAT and CDR2 FQNNGV. For the CDR3, the DNA is TGTGCCAGCAGCTCTTACAGGGGCCGGAGTTTAGAGACCCAGTACTTC. Residues: CASSSYRGRSLETQYF.

This clonotype has only a few counts. The chain employs TRBV28 and TRBJ1-2, with unresolved D. Trimming took off 5 bases at V and 2 bases at J, with 6 bases between the two ends. The CDR3 extends over 12 amino acids. The germline CDR1 and CDR2 sequences are MDHEN and SYDVKM. This chain's CDR3 is CASSRRNYGYTF. DNA of the CDR3: TGTGCCAGCAGTAGGAGAAACTATGGCTACACCTTC.

There are many counts of this clonotype. The CDR3, as DNA: TGTGCCAGCAGCCCCGTCCCGTTTGGGGAGACCCAGTACTTC. Protein: CASSPVPFGETQYF. V usage is TRBV13 and J usage is TRBJ2-5; no reliable D call. Trimming took off 5 bases at V and 5 bases at J, with 15 bases between the two ends. CDR1 is PRHDT, CDR2 FYEKMQ, per germline (reference sequence). This CDR3 region has 14 residues.

This clonotype came up many times. The chain combines TRBV20-1 with TRBJ2-5; 8 positions match TRBD2. After removal of 1 base from V and 2 bases from J, the junction contained 12 bases not matched to a gene. This CDR3 is built from 17 residues. Germline CDR1 reads DFQATT; CDR2 reads SNEGSKA (reference sequence). The DNA for the CDR3 is TGCAGTGCTAGAGGGTTGAGCGGGGGAGGGAAACAAGAGACCCAGTACTTC. As protein: CSARGLSGGGKQETQYF.

V is TRBV7-3 and J is TRBJ2-3; D remains unclear. CDR1 and CDR2 (germline): SGHTA, FQGTGA. CDR3 length: 13 residues. The V end lost 0 bases, the J end lost 6 bases, and 7 bases lay between the germline ends. CDR3 DNA: TGTGCCAGCAGCTTAACGTTTGGGGATACGCAGTATTTT. It translates to CASSLTFGDTQYF.

V gene TRBV7-9 combines with J gene TRBJ2-7; D gene unclear. This CDR3 region has 12 residues. Trimming took 6 bases from V and 6 from J, leaving 12 bases between them. Per germline, CDR1 SEHNR and CDR2 FQNEAQ (reference sequence). The CDR3 DNA reads TGTGCCAGCAGTCCCTCCGGGTGCGAGCAGTACTTC. Its protein is CASSPSGCEQYF.

This clonotype was counted at least ten times. The rearrangement joins TRBV28 to TRBJ2-2, with D maybe TRBD1 (5 bases). Per the germline V gene, CDR1 is MDHEN and CDR2 is SYDVKM. The CDR3 is 14 residues long. The V end lost 11 bases, the J end lost 3 bases, and 16 bases lay between the germline ends. The CDR3 region has the DNA TGTGCCGGATCGACAGCTCTAGACACCGGGGAGCTGTTTTTT. Translating gives CAGSTALDTGELFF.

The sample holds a few counts of this clonotype. The chain couples TRBV11-2 to TRBJ2-2; D is perhaps TRBD2 (6 bases). In germline, CDR1 is SGHAT, CDR2 FQNNGV. The CDR3 covers 19 residues. V was cut by 4 bases and J by 5 bases, with 26 bases left in between. CDR3 residues: CASSYMVVSRDLKTGELFF. The CDR3 DNA reads TGTGCCAGCAGCTACATGGTTGTATCTCGGGACTTAAAAACCGGGGAGCTGTTTTTT.

This clonotype was found many times. The CDR3 is CASRGTESRNEQYF. CDR3 sequence (DNA): TGTGCCAGCAGGGGGACAGAGTCTAGGAACGAGCAGTACTTC. The chain carries TRBV2 and TRBJ2-7; TRBD1 matches 7 bases. V shed 6 bases, J shed 5 bases, and the junction held 10 bases outside the gene matches. From germline, CDR1 is SNHLY and CDR2 FYNNEI. This CDR3 contains 14 residues.

This clonotype appeared many times. V and J are TRBV28 and TRBJ1-1; 7 bases are a match to TRBD1. This CDR3 comprises 15 residues. Germline CDR1 reads MDHEN; CDR2 reads SYDVKM. The V segment lost 4 bases and the J segment 0 bases; nucleotides outside the gene matches: 5. The CDR3 nucleotides are TGTGCCAGCAGTTCTCCGGGACAGATGAACACTGAAGCTTTCTTT. This translates into CASSSPGQMNTEAFF.

This clonotype was seen repeatedly, ten times or more. As the CDR3 is not closed by the conserved phenylalanine or tryptophan, this likely results from a read error. No DNA is shown, since the ends of the CDR3 on it are uncertain; the CDR3 is the one TCRdb lists. The chain is built from TRBV20-1 and TRBJ1-1. Germline V CDR1 and CDR2: DFQATT, SNEGSKA (reference sequence). Both ends counted, the CDR3 spans 8 residues. The CDR3 sequence is CSASESRL.

This clonotype has at least ten counts. This chain connects TRBV11-2 to TRBJ2-7; 8 positions agree with TRBD1. Unmatched junction bases numbered 6, after V lost 1 base and J lost 1 base. Germline V gene lookup returns CDR1 SGHAT and CDR2 FQNNGV. The CDR3 sequence is 16 residues long. In nucleotides, the CDR3 is TGTGCCAGCAGCTTAGTTCCAGGACAGGGATCCTACGAGCAGTACTTC. Translation: CASSLVPGQGSYEQYF.

J is TRBJ2-7 and V is TRBV14; D is possibly TRBD1 (6 bases). This CDR3 region has 13 residues. The ends were cut back, 1 base at V and 8 bases at J, with 12 bases in the middle. In germline, CDR1 is SGHDN, CDR2 FVKESK. In DNA, the CDR3 is TGTGCCAGCAGCCAAGTTTCAGGGGCGAAGCAGTACTTC. Encoded protein: CASSQVSGAKQYF.

This clonotype was found once. The chain couples TRBV7-9 to TRBJ2-3; 12 nucleotides align to TRBD2. Germline CDR1 SEHNR, CDR2 FQNEAQ (reference sequence). The V gene end was trimmed by 4 bases and the J gene end by 5 bases; junction bases not matched to a gene: 7. The CDR3 spans 16 residues. The DNA of the CDR3 is TGTGCCAGCAGCTCTAGCGGGAGGGCCTTTGGAGATACGCAGTATTTT. As protein: CASSSSGRAFGDTQYF.

This clonotype was seen at least ten times. V usage is TRBV29-1 and J usage is TRBJ2-5; TRBD1 agrees at 8 bases. The J segment lost 3 bases and the V segment lost 4 bases, leaving 10 bases of the junction unmatched. The CDR3 is made up of 15 amino acids. CDR1 and CDR2 (germline): SQVTM, ANQGSEA. CDR3 DNA: TGCAGCGTTGGCCACCACTACAGGGGGGAAGAGACCCAGTACTTC. It encodes CSVGHHYRGEETQYF.

Regarding this clonotype: This likely comes from a read error, as the CDR3 has no conserved phenylalanine or tryptophan at its end. The rearrangement uses TRBV6-1 and TRBJ2-2; no firm D call. The germline gives CDR1 MNHNS, CDR2 SASEGT. The CDR3 runs to 15 residues. V lost 5 bases and J lost 4, with 14 bases in between. In DNA, the CDR3 is TGTGCCAGCAGTAGGGTCGCCACGAGCACCGGGGAGCTGTTTCTT. Amino acid sequence: CASSRVATSTGELFL.